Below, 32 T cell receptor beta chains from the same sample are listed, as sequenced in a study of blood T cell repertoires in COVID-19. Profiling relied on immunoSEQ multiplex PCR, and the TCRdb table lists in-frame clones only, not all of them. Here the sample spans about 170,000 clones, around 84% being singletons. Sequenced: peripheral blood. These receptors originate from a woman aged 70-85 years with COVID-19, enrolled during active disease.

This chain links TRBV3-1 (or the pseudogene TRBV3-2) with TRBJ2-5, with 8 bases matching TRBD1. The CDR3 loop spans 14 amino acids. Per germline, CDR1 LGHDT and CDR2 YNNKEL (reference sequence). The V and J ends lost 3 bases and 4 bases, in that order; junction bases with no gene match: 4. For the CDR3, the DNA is TGTGCCAGCAGCCACCCACAGGGGGTAGAGACCCAGTACTTC. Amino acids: CASSHPQGVETQYF.

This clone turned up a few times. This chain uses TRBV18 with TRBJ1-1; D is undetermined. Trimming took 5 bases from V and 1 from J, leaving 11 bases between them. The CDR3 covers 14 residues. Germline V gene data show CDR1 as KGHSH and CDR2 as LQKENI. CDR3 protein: CASSIGTKNTEAFF. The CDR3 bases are TGTGCCAGCTCAATCGGTACGAAGAACACTGAAGCTTTCTTT.

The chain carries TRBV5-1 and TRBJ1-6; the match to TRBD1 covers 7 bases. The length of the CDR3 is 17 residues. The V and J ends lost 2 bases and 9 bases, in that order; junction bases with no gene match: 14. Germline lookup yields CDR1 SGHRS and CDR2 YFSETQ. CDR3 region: CASSLQGKRNVGSPLHF. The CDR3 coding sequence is TGCGCCAGCAGCTTACAGGGGAAACGTAACGTAGGTTCACCCCTCCACTTT.

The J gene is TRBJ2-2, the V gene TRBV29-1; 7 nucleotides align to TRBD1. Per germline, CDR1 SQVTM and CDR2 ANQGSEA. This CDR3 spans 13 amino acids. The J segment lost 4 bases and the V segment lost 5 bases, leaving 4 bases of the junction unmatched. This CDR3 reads CSVPQGVTGELFF. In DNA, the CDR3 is TGCAGCGTTCCCCAGGGGGTCACCGGGGAGCTGTTTTTT.

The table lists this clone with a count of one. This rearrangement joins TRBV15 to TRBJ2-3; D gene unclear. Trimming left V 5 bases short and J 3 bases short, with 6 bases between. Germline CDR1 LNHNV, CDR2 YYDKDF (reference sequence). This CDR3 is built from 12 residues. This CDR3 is CATSRVTDTQYF. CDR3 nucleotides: TGTGCCACCAGCCGGGTAACAGATACGCAGTATTTT. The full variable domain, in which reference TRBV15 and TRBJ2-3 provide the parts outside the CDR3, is DAMVIQNPRYQVTQFGKPVTLSCSQTLNHNVMYWYQQKSSQAPKLLFHYYDKDFNNEADTPDNFQSRRPNTSFCFLDIRSPGLGDTAMYLCATSRVTDTQYFGPGTRLTVL.

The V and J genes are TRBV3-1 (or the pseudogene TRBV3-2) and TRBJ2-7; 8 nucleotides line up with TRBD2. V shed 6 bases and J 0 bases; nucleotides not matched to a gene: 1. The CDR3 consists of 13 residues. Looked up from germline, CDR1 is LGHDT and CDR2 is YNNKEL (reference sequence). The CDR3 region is CASRLAASYEQYF. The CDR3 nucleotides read TGTGCCAGCAGACTAGCGGCCTCCTACGAGCAGTACTTC.

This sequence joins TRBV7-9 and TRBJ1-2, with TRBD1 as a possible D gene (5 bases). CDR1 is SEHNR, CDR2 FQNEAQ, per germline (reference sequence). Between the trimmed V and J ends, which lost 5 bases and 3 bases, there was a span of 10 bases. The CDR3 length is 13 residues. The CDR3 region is CASSDRQHYGYTF. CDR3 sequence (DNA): TGTGCCAGCAGCGACAGACAGCACTATGGCTACACCTTC.

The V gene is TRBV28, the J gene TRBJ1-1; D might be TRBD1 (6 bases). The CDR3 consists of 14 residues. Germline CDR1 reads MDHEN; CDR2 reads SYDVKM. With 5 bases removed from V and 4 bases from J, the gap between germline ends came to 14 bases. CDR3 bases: TGTGCCAGCAGTCCTTACAGGGCCCCCACTGAAGCTTTCTTT. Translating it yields CASSPYRAPTEAFF.

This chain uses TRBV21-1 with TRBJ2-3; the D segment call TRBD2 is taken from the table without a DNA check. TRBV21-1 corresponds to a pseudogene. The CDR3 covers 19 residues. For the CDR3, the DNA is TGTGCCAGCAGCAAAGGGAACCAGGAGGAGGAGGAAAGCACAGATACGCAGTATTTT. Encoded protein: CASSKGNQEEEESTDTQYF.

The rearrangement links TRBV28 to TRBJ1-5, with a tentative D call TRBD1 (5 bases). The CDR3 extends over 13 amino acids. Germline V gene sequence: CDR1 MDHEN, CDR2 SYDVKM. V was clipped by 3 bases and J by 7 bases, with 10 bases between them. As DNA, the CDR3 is TGTGCCAGCAGTTTTCAGGGATGGCAGCCCCAGCATTTT. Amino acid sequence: CASSFQGWQPQHF.

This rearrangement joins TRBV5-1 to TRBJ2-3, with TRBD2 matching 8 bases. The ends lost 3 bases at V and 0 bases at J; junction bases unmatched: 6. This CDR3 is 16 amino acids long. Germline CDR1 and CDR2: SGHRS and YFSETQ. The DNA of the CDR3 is TGCGCCAGCAGCTCATGGGGCGGGGGGAGCACAGATACGCAGTATTTT. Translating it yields CASSSWGGGSTDTQYF.

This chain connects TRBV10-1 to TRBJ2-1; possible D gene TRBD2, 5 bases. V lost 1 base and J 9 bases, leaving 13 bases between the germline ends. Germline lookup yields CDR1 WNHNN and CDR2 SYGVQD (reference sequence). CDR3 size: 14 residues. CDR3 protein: CASSEYSGGGEQFF. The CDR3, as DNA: TGCGCCAGCAGTGAGTACAGCGGTGGAGGTGAGCAGTTCTTC.

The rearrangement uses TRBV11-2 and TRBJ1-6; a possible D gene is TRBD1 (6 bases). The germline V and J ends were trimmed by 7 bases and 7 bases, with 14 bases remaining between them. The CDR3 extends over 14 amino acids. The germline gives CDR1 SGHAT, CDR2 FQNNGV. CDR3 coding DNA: TGTGCCAGCACCACAACAGGGTCGAATTCACCCCTCCACTTT. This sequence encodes CASTTTGSNSPLHF.

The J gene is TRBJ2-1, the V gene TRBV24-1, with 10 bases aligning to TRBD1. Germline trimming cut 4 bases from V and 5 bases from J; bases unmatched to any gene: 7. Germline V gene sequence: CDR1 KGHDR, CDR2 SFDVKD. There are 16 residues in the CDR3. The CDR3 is CATSDPRGTGDNEQFF. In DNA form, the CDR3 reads TGTGCCACCAGTGACCCCCGGGGGACAGGGGACAATGAGCAGTTCTTC.

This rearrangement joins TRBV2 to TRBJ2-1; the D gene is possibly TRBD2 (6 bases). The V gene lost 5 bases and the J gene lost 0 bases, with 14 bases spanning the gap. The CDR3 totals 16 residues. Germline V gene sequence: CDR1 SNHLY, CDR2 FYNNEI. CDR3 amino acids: CASSPREARSYNEQFF. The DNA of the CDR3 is TGTGCCAGCAGTCCCAGGGAGGCGCGCTCCTACAATGAGCAGTTCTTC.

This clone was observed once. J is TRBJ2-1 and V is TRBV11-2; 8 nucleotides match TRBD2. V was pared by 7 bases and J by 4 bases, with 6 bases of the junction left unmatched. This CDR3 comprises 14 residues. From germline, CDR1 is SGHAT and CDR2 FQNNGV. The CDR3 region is CASTTGGQYNEQFF. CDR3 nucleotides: TGTGCCAGCACCACGGGGGGGCAATACAATGAGCAGTTCTTC.

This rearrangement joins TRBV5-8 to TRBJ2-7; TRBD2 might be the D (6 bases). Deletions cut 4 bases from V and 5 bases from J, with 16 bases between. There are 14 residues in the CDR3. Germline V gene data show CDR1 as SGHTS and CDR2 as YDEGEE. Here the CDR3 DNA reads TGTGCCAGCAGCCATCGGGACTCCCTCCACGAGCAGTACTTC. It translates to CASSHRDSLHEQYF.

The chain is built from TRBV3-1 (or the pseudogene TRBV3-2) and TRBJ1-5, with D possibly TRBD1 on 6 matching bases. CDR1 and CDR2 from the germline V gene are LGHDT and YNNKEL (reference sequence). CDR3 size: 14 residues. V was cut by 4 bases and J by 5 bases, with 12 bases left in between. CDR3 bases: TGTGCCAGCAGCCGCTCAGGGGTGGATCAGCCCCAGCATTTT. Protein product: CASSRSGVDQPQHF.

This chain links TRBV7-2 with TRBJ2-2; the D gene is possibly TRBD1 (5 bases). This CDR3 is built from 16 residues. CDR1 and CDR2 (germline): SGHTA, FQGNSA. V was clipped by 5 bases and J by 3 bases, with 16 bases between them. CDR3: CASSRRKAGYTGELFF. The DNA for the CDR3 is TGTGCCAGCAGCCGTCGTAAGGCAGGGTACACCGGGGAGCTGTTTTTT.

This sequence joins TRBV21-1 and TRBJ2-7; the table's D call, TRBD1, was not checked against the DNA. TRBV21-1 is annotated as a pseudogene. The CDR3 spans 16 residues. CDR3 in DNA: TGTGCCAGCAGCAAACCCTTTCAGGGTTGGGTGCCCGAGCAGTACTTC. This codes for CASSKPFQGWVPEQYF.

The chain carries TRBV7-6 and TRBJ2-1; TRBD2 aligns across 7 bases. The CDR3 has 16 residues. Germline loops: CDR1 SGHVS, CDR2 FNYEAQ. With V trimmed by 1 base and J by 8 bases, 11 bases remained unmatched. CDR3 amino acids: CASSLGRGGPSDEQFF. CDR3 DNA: TGTGCCAGCAGCTTAGGGCGGGGAGGGCCGTCTGATGAGCAGTTCTTC.

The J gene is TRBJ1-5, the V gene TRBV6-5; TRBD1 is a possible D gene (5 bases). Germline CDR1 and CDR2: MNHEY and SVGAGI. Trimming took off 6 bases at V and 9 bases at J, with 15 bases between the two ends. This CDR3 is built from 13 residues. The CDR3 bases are TGTGCCAGCAGCCTACAGGCCTCCGGGCCCCAGCATTTT. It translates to CASSLQASGPQHF.

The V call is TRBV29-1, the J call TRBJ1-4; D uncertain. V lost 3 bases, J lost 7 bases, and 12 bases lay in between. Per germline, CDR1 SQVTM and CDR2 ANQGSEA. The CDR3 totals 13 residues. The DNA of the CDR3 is TGCAGCGTTGAGAAGGCGACTGGTGAAAAACTGTTTTTT. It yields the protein CSVEKATGEKLFF.

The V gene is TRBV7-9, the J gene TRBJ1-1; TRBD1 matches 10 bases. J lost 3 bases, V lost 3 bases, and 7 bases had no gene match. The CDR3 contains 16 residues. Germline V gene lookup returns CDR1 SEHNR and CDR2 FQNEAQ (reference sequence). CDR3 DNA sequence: TGTGCCAGCAGCTTTGACAGGGGGCAAGGGGACACTGAAGCTTTCTTT. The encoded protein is CASSFDRGQGDTEAFF.

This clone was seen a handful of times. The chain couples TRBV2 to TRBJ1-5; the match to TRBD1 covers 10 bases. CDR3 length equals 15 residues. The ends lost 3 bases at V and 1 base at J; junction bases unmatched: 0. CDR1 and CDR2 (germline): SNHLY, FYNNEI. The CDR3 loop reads CASSETGGSNQPQHF. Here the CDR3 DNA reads TGTGCCAGCAGTGAGACAGGGGGCAGCAATCAGCCCCAGCATTTT.

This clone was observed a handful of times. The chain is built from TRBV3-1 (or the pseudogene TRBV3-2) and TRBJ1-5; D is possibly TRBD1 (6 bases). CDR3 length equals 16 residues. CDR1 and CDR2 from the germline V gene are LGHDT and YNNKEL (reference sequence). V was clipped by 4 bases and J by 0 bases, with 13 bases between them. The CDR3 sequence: CASSPGTLNSNQPQHF. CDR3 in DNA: TGTGCCAGCAGCCCCGGGACACTTAATAGCAATCAGCCCCAGCATTTT.

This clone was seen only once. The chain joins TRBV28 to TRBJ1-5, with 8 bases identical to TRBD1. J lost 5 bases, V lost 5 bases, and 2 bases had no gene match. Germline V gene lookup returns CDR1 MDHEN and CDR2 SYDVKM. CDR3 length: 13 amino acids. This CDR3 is CASSRQGHQPQHF. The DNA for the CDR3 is TGTGCCAGCAGTCGACAGGGGCATCAGCCCCAGCATTTT.

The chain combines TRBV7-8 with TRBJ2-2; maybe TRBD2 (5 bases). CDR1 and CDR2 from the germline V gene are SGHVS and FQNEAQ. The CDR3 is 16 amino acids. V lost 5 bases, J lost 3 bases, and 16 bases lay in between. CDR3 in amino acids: CASSPYSGLDTGELFF. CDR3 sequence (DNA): TGTGCCAGCAGCCCCTACTCTGGACTCGACACCGGGGAGCTGTTTTTT.

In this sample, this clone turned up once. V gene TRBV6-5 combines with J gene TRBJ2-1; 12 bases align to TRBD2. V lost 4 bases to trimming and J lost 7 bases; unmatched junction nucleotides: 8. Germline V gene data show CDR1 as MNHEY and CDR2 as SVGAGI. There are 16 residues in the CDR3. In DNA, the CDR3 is TGTGCCAGCAGTTCCGCTAGCGGGAGGGCCATGAATGAGCAGTTCTTC. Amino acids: CASSSASGRAMNEQFF.

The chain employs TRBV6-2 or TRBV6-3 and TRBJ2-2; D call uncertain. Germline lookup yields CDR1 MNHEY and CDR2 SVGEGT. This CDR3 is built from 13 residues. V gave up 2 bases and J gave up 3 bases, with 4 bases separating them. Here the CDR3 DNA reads TGTGCCAGCAGTTACGCGGACACCGGGGAGCTGTTTTTT. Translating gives CASSYADTGELFF.

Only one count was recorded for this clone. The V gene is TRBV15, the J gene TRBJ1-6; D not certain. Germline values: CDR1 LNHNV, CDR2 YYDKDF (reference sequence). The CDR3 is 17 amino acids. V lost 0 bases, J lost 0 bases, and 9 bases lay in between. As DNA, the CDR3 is TGTGCCACCAGCAGAGATTTGGGCAGCTCCTATAATTCACCCCTCCACTTT. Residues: CATSRDLGSSYNSPLHF. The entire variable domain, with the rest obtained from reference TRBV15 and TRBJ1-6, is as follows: DAMVIQNPRYQVTQFGKPVTLSCSQTLNHNVMYWYQQKSSQAPKLLFHYYDKDFNNEADTPDNFQSRRPNTSFCFLDIRSPGLGDTAMYLCATSRDLGSSYNSPLHFGNGTRLTVT.

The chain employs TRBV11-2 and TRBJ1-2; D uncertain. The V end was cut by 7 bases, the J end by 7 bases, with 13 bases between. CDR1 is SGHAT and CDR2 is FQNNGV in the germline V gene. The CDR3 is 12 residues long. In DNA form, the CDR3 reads TGTGCCAGCAAACGAGGAGGGAGTGGCTACACCTTC. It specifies CASKRGGSGYTF.